This T cell receptor beta chain derives from a study of cytomegalovirus exposure and HLA in healthy donors. At the level of the study: Membership in the Caucasian-associated ancestry cluster was found for around four fifths of 350 to 450 genotyped donors.

The PCR made use of 60 Vbeta and 13 Jbeta primers. Here immunoSEQ multiplex PCR was the method, and the copy in TCRdb shows in-frame clones only, minus some. Its table records roughly 120,000 clones. The CDR3 covers 13 residues. V lost 4 bases to trimming and J lost 3 bases, with 9 bases between them. Germline loops: CDR1 MDHEN, CDR2 SYDVKM. This sequence joins TRBV28 and TRBJ2-5; maybe TRBD2 (6 bases). The receptor was isolated from a man younger than 45 in good health and CMV-seronegative. Sequences were obtained from PBMCs. CDR3 DNA sequence: TGTGCCAGCAGTTCCGGGGGAGAAGAGACCCAGTACTTC. Its translation is CASSSGGEETQYF.